The 15 T cell receptor beta chains below were found in one sample sequenced in a study of beta chain features in type 1 diabetes. No antigens are known for them. The entirety of the isolated RNA underwent reverse transcription, so expressed TCRB transcripts were sequenced. Some clones are missing from TCRdb's copy, which holds only in-frame ones; the method was immunoSEQ multiplex PCR. The sample lists 20,000 to 30,000 clones; about 69% were seen once. Overall study findings and caveats: Shorter TCRB CDR3s, moderately but significantly so, marked every one of the four CD4+ subsets in Type 1 diabetes patients.

Sequences were obtained from Tregs from blood. The receptors originated from a man aged 18 to 35 with type 1 diabetes.

This sequence joins TRBV6-1 and TRBJ2-5; 7 bases fit TRBD2. The V and J ends lost 6 bases and 5 bases, in that order; junction bases with no gene match: 3. The CDR3 is 12 amino acids. Germline CDR1 is MNHNS and CDR2 is SASEGT. CDR3 region: CASRGTTETQYF. The DNA of the CDR3 is TGTGCCAGCAGGGGGACTACCGAGACCCAGTACTTC.

This clone was seen only a few times. The chain is built from TRBV4-2 and TRBJ2-3; the D is unclear. Germline V CDR1 and CDR2: LGHNA, YNFKEQ. V lost 3 bases to trimming and J lost 1 base, with 5 bases between them. The CDR3 loop spans 13 amino acids. For the CDR3, the DNA is TGTGCCAGCAGCCAGACTGGCACAGATACGCAGTATTTT. It translates to CASSQTGTDTQYF.

The chain recombines TRBV28 with TRBJ2-5, with D possibly TRBD2 on 5 matching bases. V dropped 6 bases and J dropped 5 bases, with 22 bases sitting between them. CDR3 length: 16 residues. The germline V gene encodes CDR1 MDHEN and CDR2 SYDVKM. CDR3 nucleotides: TGTGCCAGCAGGCTCACGTCCCCAACTAGGATGGAGACCCAGTACTTC. Its translation: CASRLTSPTRMETQYF.

The V call is TRBV6-5, the J call TRBJ2-2, with D perhaps matching TRBD2 (5 bases). V shed 4 bases and J shed 5 bases, with 8 bases lying between them. There are 13 residues in the CDR3. Per the germline V gene, CDR1 is MNHEY and CDR2 is SVGAGI. Here the CDR3 DNA reads TGTGCCAGCAGTTCACTAGTAACCGGGGAGCTGTTTTTT. Its translation: CASSSLVTGELFF.

The genes are TRBV19 and TRBJ2-7; 8 nucleotides match TRBD2. The V segment lost 3 bases and the J segment 3 bases; nucleotides outside the gene matches: 7. The CDR3 loop spans 15 amino acids. Germline V gene sequence: CDR1 LNHDA, CDR2 SQIVND (reference sequence). CDR3 region: CASSIQTSGDYEQYF. The CDR3 nucleotides are TGTGCCAGTAGTATCCAAACTAGCGGCGACTACGAGCAGTACTTC.

V and J are TRBV5-1 and TRBJ1-1, with D possibly TRBD1 on 5 matching bases. Germline lookup yields CDR1 SGHRS and CDR2 YFSETQ. Between the trimmed V and J ends, which lost 3 bases and 5 bases, there was a span of 14 bases. CDR3 length equals 14 residues. In nucleotides, the CDR3 is TGCGCCAGCAGCTCAGGGTACCCCGCGACTGAAGCTTTCTTT. Protein product: CASSSGYPATEAFF.

This clone was detected only once. This chain links TRBV18 with TRBJ2-2; 10 bases align to TRBD2. Trimming removed 3 bases from V and 9 bases from J; junction bases left unmatched: 13. CDR3 size: 17 residues. Germline V gives CDR1 KGHSH, CDR2 LQKENI. The DNA of the CDR3 is TGTGCCAGCTCACCCAGGTTTATGTCTAGCGGGAGCCGGGAGCTGTTTTTT. Amino acids: CASSPRFMSSGSRELFF.

The chain carries TRBV28 and TRBJ2-5, with 8 bases identical to TRBD2. Germline CDR1 and CDR2: MDHEN and SYDVKM. V trimming: 6 bases; J trimming: 4 bases; junction bases outside the gene matches: 7. This CDR3 region has 14 residues. The CDR3 DNA reads TGTGCCAGCAGCCCGGGGGGGCGGAGAGAGACCCAGTACTTC. Protein: CASSPGGRRETQYF.

This clone was seen a single time. The chain has TRBV4-2 and TRBJ2-3; 7 bases line up with TRBD1. Per germline, CDR1 LGHNA and CDR2 YNFKEQ. The CDR3 runs 16 residues. Trimming removed 2 bases from V and 3 bases from J; junction bases left unmatched: 8. CDR3 bases: TGTGCCAGCAGCCAATTCTCCGGGACAGAAACAGATACGCAGTATTTT. Its protein product is CASSQFSGTETDTQYF.

This clone was seen just once. The chain recombines TRBV10-3 with TRBJ1-1, with D maybe TRBD1 (5 bases). This CDR3 has 11 residues. Trimming shortened V by 6 bases and J by 6 bases, and 8 bases separated the two germline ends. Germline CDR1 ENHRY, CDR2 SYGVKD. The CDR3 DNA reads TGTGCCATCAGGGCGGGGGCTGAAGCTTTCTTT. Protein sequence: CAIRAGAEAFF.

V usage is TRBV29-1 and J usage is TRBJ2-7, with no clear D. The CDR3 is 12 amino acids. Germline V lookup: CDR1 SQVTM, CDR2 ANQGSEA. Trimming took off 6 bases at V and 5 bases at J, with 14 bases between the two ends. The CDR3 protein is CSVAAGGHEQYF. The CDR3 nucleotides are TGCAGCGTCGCCGCAGGTGGGCACGAGCAGTACTTC.

J is TRBJ1-4 and V is TRBV7-9; 8 nucleotides match TRBD1. The germline V gene encodes CDR1 SEHNR and CDR2 FQNEAQ (reference sequence). This CDR3 spans 15 amino acids. V dropped 1 base and J dropped 4; count of bases not matched to a gene: 2. CDR3 residues: CASSLGDRYNEKLFF. The CDR3 bases are TGTGCCAGCAGCTTAGGGGACAGGTATAATGAAAAACTGTTTTTT.

The gene calls are TRBV19 and TRBJ2-2; D possibly corresponds to TRBD1 (5 bases). CDR3 length equals 14 residues. In germline, CDR1 is LNHDA, CDR2 SQIVND (reference sequence). V lost 1 base to trimming and J lost 6 bases, with 9 bases between them. The CDR3 loop is CASSIAGLAGELFF. The CDR3 DNA follows: TGTGCCAGTAGTATAGCAGGGTTGGCCGGGGAGCTGTTTTTT.

The CDR3 is CASSEYQGGNTEAFF. DNA of the CDR3: TGTGCCAGCAGTGAGTATCAGGGGGGGAACACTGAAGCTTTCTTT. The chain has TRBV25-1 and TRBJ1-1, with 7 positions matching TRBD1. The V gene's germline CDR1 is MGHDK and CDR2 SYGVNS. The CDR3 length is 15 residues. Unmatched junction bases numbered 5, after V lost 3 bases and J lost 1 base.

The V call is TRBV7-9, the J call TRBJ2-2, with 8 bases lining up with TRBD2. From germline, CDR1 is SEHNR and CDR2 FQNEAQ (reference sequence). Trimming took 8 bases from V and 3 from J; bases not matched to a gene: 8. This CDR3 has 15 residues. CDR3 coding DNA: TGTGCCAGCTACAGCGGGAGTATGTACACCGGGGAGCTGTTTTTT. Its protein is CASYSGSMYTGELFF.